There are many counts of the clone carrying this T cell receptor beta chain. Its antigen is currently unknown. The time point here: patch test 2, 6 weeks after DPC sensitization. Regarding treatment: therapeutic diphenylcyclopropenone sensitization with weekly scalp DPC. Blood was drawn before each patch test was applied. The sample belongs to a study of human T cells and chemical hapten exposure. Study results and limitations: Alopecia affected the donors, so their immune response may differ from healthy people's.

TCRdb recomputed calls from the RACE reads with MiXCR, one row per CDR3 protein. The sample lists some 88,000 distinct CDR3 sequences, more than 9.5% seen once, with under 2.5% in the top ten. CDR1 and CDR2 from the germline V gene are DFQATT and SNEGSKA (reference sequence). V dropped 6 bases and J dropped 4; count of bases not matched to a gene: 7. The CDR3 is made up of 13 amino acids. The clonotype comes from a man in his forties or fifties with alopecia areata. Some clones in this sample may be carry-over from other donors' samples. The sequencing used whole blood, collected in connection with sensitization to the hapten diphenylcyclopropenone (DPC). The gene calls are TRBV20-1 and TRBJ2-7, with 9 bases lining up with TRBD2. CDR3 protein: CSALRLADYEQYF. The CDR3, as DNA: TGCAGTGCGTTAAGACTAGCGGATTACGAGCAGTACTTC.